Below, 28 T cell receptor beta chains from the same sample are listed, as sequenced in a study of T cells in Graves' hyperthyroidism and ophthalmopathy. The CDR3 regions of TCR beta were amplified from RNA transcripts. Initially, a first-round RT-PCR of the TCR CDR3 employed the HTBI primer set. TCRdb analysed the multiplex PCR reads with MiXCR anew, one entry per CDR3 protein. The sample lists about 410,000 distinct CDR3 sequences; roughly 15% were seen once. Sequenced sample: blood. The receptors come from a woman in her 30s with Graves' ophthalmopathy.

This clonotype was detected many times. This chain joins TRBV28 and TRBJ1-2; 8 positions agree with TRBD1. Per germline, CDR1 MDHEN and CDR2 SYDVKM. The V segment lost 5 bases and the J segment 5 bases; nucleotides outside the gene matches: 10. The CDR3 has 15 residues. The CDR3 sequence: CASSRRQGFLYGYTF. In nucleotides, the CDR3 is TGTGCCAGCAGTCGCCGACAGGGGTTTCTTTATGGCTACACCTTC.

This rearrangement joins TRBV27 to TRBJ2-1; a weak D match, TRBD2 (5 bases). V was clipped by 7 bases and J by 0 bases, with 13 bases between them. Germline-derived CDR1 and CDR2 are MNHEY and SMNVEV (reference sequence). CDR3 length: 15 residues. CDR3 region: CASTLVGSSYNEQFF. The CDR3, as DNA: TGTGCCAGCACCCTAGTTGGGAGCTCCTACAATGAGCAGTTCTTC.

The table lists this clonotype with many counts. The V and J genes are TRBV19 and TRBJ2-2; TRBD2 aligns across 8 bases. Germline V gives CDR1 LNHDA, CDR2 SQIVND (reference sequence). The CDR3 has 15 amino acids. Germline trimming cut 6 bases from V and 0 bases from J; bases unmatched to any gene: 3. CDR3 loop: CASRRLAPNTGELFF. CDR3 sequence (DNA): TGTGCCAGTAGGAGACTAGCGCCGAACACCGGGGAGCTGTTTTTT.

Ten or more counts support this clonotype. The rearrangement joins TRBV30 to TRBJ2-3; TRBD2 matches at 7 bases. The CDR3 has 13 amino acids. J gave up 7 bases and V 3 bases, and 7 bases lay outside the gene matches. Germline V lookup: CDR1 GTSNPN, CDR2 SVGIG (reference sequence). This CDR3 reads CAWRRGLINTQYF. In DNA form, the CDR3 reads TGTGCCTGGAGGAGGGGACTAATCAATACGCAGTATTTT.

This clonotype has a count of ten or more. The chain links TRBV6-5 to TRBJ2-2; D unclear. The CDR3 totals 15 residues. Trimming left V 0 bases short and J 4 bases short, with 9 bases between. Germline values: CDR1 MNHEY, CDR2 SVGAGI. The CDR3 coding sequence is TGTGCCAGCAGTTACTCTCCCGGACGCACCGGGGAGCTGTTTTTT. Translated: CASSYSPGRTGELFF.

At least ten counts were recorded for this clonotype. This chain connects TRBV4-2 to TRBJ1-1; the match to TRBD1 covers 10 bases. This CDR3 contains 17 residues. Looked up from germline, CDR1 is LGHNA and CDR2 is YNFKEQ. The trim removed 0 bases at V and 0 bases at J, leaving 4 bases unmatched. CDR3 sequence reads: CASSQETGGPMNTEAFF. The CDR3 DNA reads TGTGCCAGCAGCCAAGAGACAGGGGGCCCCATGAACACTGAAGCTTTCTTT.

Ten or more counts support this clonotype. The genes are TRBV7-2 and TRBJ1-1; D not resolved. The CDR3 spans 14 residues. Trimming stripped 7 bases from V and 0 bases from J, with 12 bases between. Germline V CDR1 and CDR2: SGHTA, FQGNSA. CDR3 sequence (DNA): TGTGCCAGCACCTACCTCGGGGTGAACACTGAAGCTTTCTTT. It is translated as CASTYLGVNTEAFF.

Details on this clonotype: A much larger clone differs from this one at a single base, so this may be a read error. The J gene is TRBJ2-3, the V gene TRBV24-1; D unresolved. CDR3 length: 12 amino acids. Germline loops: CDR1 KGHDR, CDR2 SFDVKD. Here the CDR3 DNA reads TGTGCCACCAGTAATTTGTCAGATACGCAGTATTTT. The encoded protein is CATSNLSDTQYF.

The chain has TRBV2 and TRBJ2-3; weak D call: TRBD2 (6 bases). The CDR3 consists of 12 residues. Trimming pared 8 bases from V and 1 base from J, leaving 7 bases between. Looked up from germline, CDR1 is SNHLY and CDR2 is FYNNEI. Here the CDR3 reads CASPSGTDTQYF. CDR3 nucleotide sequence: TGTGCCAGCCCTAGCGGCACAGATACGCAGTATTTT.

This clonotype was seen at least ten times. This chain uses TRBV2 with TRBJ1-5; unclear D gene. CDR1 and CDR2 (germline): SNHLY, FYNNEI. Trimming left V 7 bases short and J 6 bases short, with 13 bases between. This CDR3 has 13 residues. The CDR3 nucleotides are TGTGCCAGCAAGGGAGAGGGAGGTCAGCCCCAGCATTTT. This encodes CASKGEGGQPQHF.

This clonotype was detected many times. The chain recombines TRBV30 with TRBJ1-5; no definite D call. Trimming stripped 6 bases from V and 5 bases from J, with 17 bases between. The length of the CDR3 is 14 residues. Germline V lookup: CDR1 GTSNPN, CDR2 SVGIG (reference sequence). Written as DNA, the CDR3 is TGTGCCTGCAATCCGGCTGGGTGGGATCAGCCCCAGCATTTT. It is translated as CACNPAGWDQPQHF.

This clonotype was observed many times. The chain links TRBV4-1 to TRBJ1-5; weak D call: TRBD1 (6 bases). V lost 1 base, J lost 2 bases, and 15 bases lay in between. The germline V gene encodes CDR1 MGHRA and CDR2 YSYEKL. The CDR3 sequence is 17 residues long. The CDR3 sequence: CASSQGPMDRRNQPQHF. The CDR3 coding sequence is TGCGCCAGCAGCCAAGGGCCCATGGACAGACGCAATCAGCCCCAGCATTTT.

This clonotype was recorded many times. This chain connects TRBV28 to TRBJ2-3; 10 bases map to TRBD2. This CDR3 has 15 residues. The ends lost 3 bases at V and 5 bases at J; junction bases unmatched: 5. Germline loops: CDR1 MDHEN, CDR2 SYDVKM. The CDR3 bases are TGTGCCAGCAGTTTCACCCCTAGCGGGGGAGATACGCAGTATTTT. Protein sequence: CASSFTPSGGDTQYF.

Comments on this clonotype: A much larger clone sits a single nucleotide away, making a read error possible. This chain links TRBV7-9 with TRBJ2-7; 11 nucleotides line up with TRBD2. Germline values: CDR1 SEHNR, CDR2 FQNEAQ (reference sequence). J lost 7 bases, V lost 4 bases, and 12 bases had no gene match. CDR3 length equals 16 residues. CDR3 nucleotides: TGTGCCAGCAGCTCGATCGGGACTAGCGGCCTCTATGAGCAGTACTTC. Protein: CASSSIGTSGLYEQYF. The full variable domain, with the rest looked up from reference TRBV7-9 and TRBJ2-7, is DTGVSQNPRHKITKRGQNVTFRCDPISEHNRLYWYRQTLGQGPEFLTYFQNEAQLEKSRLLSDRFSAERPKGSFSTLEIQRTEQGDSAMYLCASSSIGTSGLYEQYFGPGTRLTVT.

This clonotype has only one observation. The germline gene is not matched at one end of the junction; a read error may be the cause. The genes are TRBV11-2 and TRBJ1-3; D is possibly TRBD1 (6 bases). Germline CDR1 is SGHAT and CDR2 is FQNNGV. The CDR3 contains 16 residues. The CDR3 nucleotides read TGTGCCAGCAGCTTAGCCGGGGGCACCACTGGAAACACCATATATTTC. It specifies CASSLAGGTTGNTIYF.

This clonotype was recorded at least ten times. This chain uses TRBV10-3 with TRBJ2-7, with 10 bases lining up with TRBD2. The J segment lost 4 bases and the V segment lost 0 bases, leaving 12 bases of the junction unmatched. Germline V lookup: CDR1 ENHRY, CDR2 SYGVKD. The CDR3 length is 18 residues. CDR3 sequence: CAISESRVAGGTKYEQYF. As DNA, the CDR3 is TGTGCCATCAGTGAGTCCCGGGTAGCGGGGGGCACTAAGTACGAGCAGTACTTC.

V gene TRBV2 combines with J gene TRBJ2-3; D gene unclear. The CDR3 is made up of 17 amino acids. V was shortened by 1 base and J by 5 bases, with 19 bases between the two germline ends. Germline V CDR1 and CDR2: SNHLY, FYNNEI. CDR3 loop: CASSEGDGVLGVDTQYF. DNA for the CDR3: TGTGCCAGCAGTGAAGGGGATGGAGTTCTAGGAGTAGATACGCAGTATTTT.

This clonotype was recorded many times. The chain employs TRBV2 and TRBJ2-3, with TRBD2 matching 16 bases. There are 17 residues in the CDR3. The V gene end was trimmed by 6 bases and the J gene end by 5 bases; junction bases not matched to a gene: 8. From germline, CDR1 is SNHLY and CDR2 FYNNEI. The CDR3 protein is CASRGPGLAGGGDTQYF. In DNA form, the CDR3 reads TGTGCCAGCAGGGGCCCGGGACTAGCGGGGGGGGGAGATACGCAGTATTTT.

This clonotype has only a few counts. The rearrangement joins TRBV5-1 to TRBJ1-2, with 7 positions matching TRBD1. V lost 0 bases and J lost 4; bases outside the gene matches: 12. The CDR3 totals 17 residues. In germline, CDR1 is SGHRS, CDR2 YFSETQ. The CDR3 reads CASSLGQGQRIIYGYTF. The CDR3 region has the DNA TGCGCCAGCAGCTTGGGACAGGGACAGAGAATTATCTATGGCTACACCTTC.

This clonotype was detected ten times or more. The J gene is TRBJ1-1, the V gene TRBV13; 7 nucleotides agree with TRBD1. V trimming: 1 base; J trimming: 7 bases; junction bases outside the gene matches: 3. Germline V gives CDR1 PRHDT, CDR2 FYEKMQ (reference sequence). The CDR3 sequence is 13 residues long. CDR3 sequence reads: CASSLAGQVEAFF. In DNA form, the CDR3 reads TGTGCCAGCAGCTTAGCTGGACAGGTTGAAGCTTTCTTT.

In this sample, this clonotype turned up many times. The chain couples TRBV28 to TRBJ1-4; D perhaps matches TRBD1 (6 bases). V was clipped by 3 bases and J by 0 bases, with 23 bases between them. The CDR3 sequence is 20 residues long. The germline V gene has CDR1 MDHEN and CDR2 SYDVKM. The CDR3: CASSFGPGARSTTTNEKLFF. The CDR3 region has the DNA TGTGCCAGCAGTTTCGGGCCGGGGGCTAGGAGTACCACAACTAATGAAAAACTGTTTTTT.

There are many counts of this clonotype. This rearrangement joins TRBV20-1 to TRBJ2-1; either TRBD1 or TRBD2 may supply D (5 bases each). V dropped 2 bases and J dropped 4 bases, with 12 bases sitting between them. The CDR3 is 14 amino acids. Per germline, CDR1 DFQATT and CDR2 SNEGSKA (reference sequence). The CDR3 coding sequence is TGCAGTGCTAGACCGGGACGGAATTACAATGAGCAGTTCTTC. It yields the protein CSARPGRNYNEQFF.

This clonotype was seen repeatedly, ten times or more. The chain joins TRBV6-1 to TRBJ1-1; D not resolved. The CDR3 contains 16 residues. The V and J ends lost 1 base and 0 bases respectively, with 12 bases between them. Germline lookup yields CDR1 MNHNS and CDR2 SASEGT. CDR3 residues: CASSEDGLPMNTEAFF. The CDR3 coding sequence is TGTGCCAGCAGTGAAGACGGATTGCCAATGAACACTGAAGCTTTCTTT.

In its sample, this clonotype was seen many times. This rearrangement joins TRBV11-2 to TRBJ1-4, with D perhaps TRBD1 (5 bases). The CDR3 spans 15 residues. Germline V gene lookup returns CDR1 SGHAT and CDR2 FQNNGV. V lost 1 base and J lost 6, with 12 bases in between. CDR3 bases: TGTGCCAGCAGCTTAGTATCCGGGGCATATGAAAAACTGTTTTTT. Translated: CASSLVSGAYEKLFF.

This clonotype showed up many times. The chain is built from TRBV2 and TRBJ2-7, with 7 bases identical to TRBD1. The ends lost 8 bases at V and 2 bases at J; junction bases unmatched: 6. The length of the CDR3 is 13 residues. Germline V lookup: CDR1 SNHLY, CDR2 FYNNEI. The CDR3 region has the DNA TGTGCCAGCGAGCCGACAGGGACCTACGAGCAGTACTTC. Amino acids: CASEPTGTYEQYF.

This chain uses TRBV6-1 with TRBJ2-6, with D possibly matching TRBD1 (6 bases). V shed 4 bases and J shed 0 bases, with 13 bases lying between them. The CDR3 is 17 amino acids. Germline V gene data show CDR1 as MNHNS and CDR2 as SASEGT. The DNA for the CDR3 is TGTGCCAGCAGTGGCCGGGACACCCTCTCTGGGGCCAACGTCCTGACTTTC. Its translation is CASSGRDTLSGANVLTF.

This clonotype was observed at least ten times. The chain joins TRBV11-2 to TRBJ2-1; D unresolved. Deletions cut 0 bases from V and 5 bases from J, with 5 bases between. The CDR3 covers 13 residues. Germline V lookup: CDR1 SGHAT, CDR2 FQNNGV. CDR3 in amino acids: CASSLDMNNEQFF. CDR3 coding DNA: TGTGCCAGCAGCTTAGATATGAACAATGAGCAGTTCTTC.

The chain recombines TRBV7-9 with TRBJ1-4, with D perhaps TRBD1 (6 bases). The CDR3 contains 15 residues. V gave up 2 bases and J gave up 7 bases, with 14 bases separating them. Germline V gene lookup returns CDR1 SEHNR and CDR2 FQNEAQ (reference sequence). The CDR3 is CASSLLGGAVEKLFF. The CDR3 DNA reads TGTGCCAGCAGCTTACTGGGGGGCGCGGTTGAAAAACTGTTTTTT.